These 27 T cell receptor beta chains came from one sample sequenced in a study of T cell responses to AZD1222 COVID-19 vaccine. Libraries were prepared by immunoSEQ multiplex PCR; TCRdb keeps only in-frame clonotypes and omits some of them. The sample lists under 200,000 clones, almost 95% occurring once. The sample consisted of peripheral blood, taken on day 0 of AZD1222 vaccination. Every receptor here comes from an adult in good health.

The sample holds one count of this clone. The V and J genes are TRBV5-1 and TRBJ2-5, with D possibly called TRBD1 or TRBD2 (5 bases each). This CDR3 has 15 amino acids. Germline V gene data show CDR1 as SGHRS and CDR2 as YFSETQ. The V end was cut by 0 bases, the J end by 5 bases, with 14 bases between. As DNA, the CDR3 is TGCGCCAGCAGCTTGGGACAGCCTGGCGGGGAGACCCAGTACTTC. It encodes CASSLGQPGGETQYF. The variable domain in full, with the rest retrieved from reference TRBV5-1 and TRBJ2-5, is KAGVTQTPRYLIKTRGQQVTLSCSPISGHRSVSWYQQTPGQGLQFLFEYFSETQRNKGNFPGRFSGRQFSNSRSEMNVSTLELGDSALYLCASSLGQPGGETQYFGPGTRLLVL.

The V gene is TRBV3-1 (or the pseudogene TRBV3-2), the J gene TRBJ1-3; D remains unclear. V shed 0 bases and J shed 3 bases, with 6 bases lying between them. The V gene's germline CDR1 is LGHDT and CDR2 YNNKEL (reference sequence). The CDR3 consists of 14 residues. The CDR3 reads CASSQEGNGNTIYF. CDR3 bases: TGTGCCAGCAGCCAAGAGGGGAATGGAAACACCATATATTTT.

The chain recombines TRBV7-3 with TRBJ1-1; a possible D gene is TRBD1 (6 bases). CDR1 is SGHTA and CDR2 is FQGTGA in the germline V gene. V was shortened by 5 bases and J by 2 bases, with 9 bases between the two germline ends. CDR3 length: 13 residues. CDR3 nucleotide sequence: TGTGCCAGCAGCGAACAGGGTAACACTGAAGCTTTCTTT. This encodes CASSEQGNTEAFF.

The rearrangement joins TRBV2 to TRBJ1-1; D remains ambiguous. The CDR3 is made up of 15 amino acids. Trimming removed 0 bases at V and 0 bases at J, with 8 bases between. The germline CDR1 and CDR2 sequences are SNHLY and FYNNEI. CDR3 region: CASSEAERMNTEAFF. CDR3 nucleotide sequence: TGTGCCAGCAGTGAAGCGGAGAGGATGAACACTGAAGCTTTCTTT.

This chain links TRBV19 with TRBJ2-5, with TRBD2 identical over 7 bases. Germline V gene lookup returns CDR1 LNHDA and CDR2 SQIVND (reference sequence). Trimming took 5 bases from V and 5 from J; bases not matched to a gene: 5. The CDR3 sequence is 13 residues long. CDR3 in amino acids: CASSPLSGETQYF. The CDR3 DNA reads as TGTGCCAGTAGTCCTCTTAGCGGGGAGACCCAGTACTTC. Together with reference TRBV19 and TRBJ2-5, the CDR3 gives the full variable domain: DGGITQSPKYLFRKEGQNVTLSCEQNLNHDAMYWYRQDPGQGLRLIYYSQIVNDFQKGDIAEGYSVSREKKESFPLTVTSAQKNPTAFYLCASSPLSGETQYFGPGTRLLVL.

The rearrangement joins TRBV6-6 to TRBJ1-1; no clear D. In germline, CDR1 is MNHNY, CDR2 SVGAGI (reference sequence). Trimming left V 6 bases short and J 11 bases short, with 16 bases between. This CDR3 has 12 residues. CDR3 sequence reads: CASSQSEVRAFF. Here the CDR3 DNA reads TGTGCCAGCAGCCAATCTGAGGTTCGGGCTTTCTTT.

The chain joins TRBV5-8 to TRBJ1-2; maybe TRBD1 (5 bases). Trimming took 5 bases from V and 7 from J, leaving 12 bases between them. CDR3 length: 12 residues. Germline V CDR1 and CDR2: SGHTS, YDEGEE. CDR3 loop: CASRLDGAGYTF. The CDR3 DNA is TGTGCCAGCAGACTGGACGGGGCTGGCTACACCTTC.

V usage is TRBV7-6 and J usage is TRBJ1-6; weak D call: TRBD1 (5 bases). Germline CDR1 and CDR2: SGHVS and FNYEAQ. This CDR3 has 15 amino acids. The V end was cut by 8 bases, the J end by 10 bases, with 21 bases between. CDR3 amino acids: CASRARGEGRSPLHF. CDR3 coding DNA: TGTGCCAGCCGTGCCCGCGGGGAGGGGCGATCACCCCTCCACTTT.

This rearrangement joins TRBV25-1 to TRBJ1-2, with D possibly matching TRBD1 (5 bases). Germline CDR1 reads MGHDK; CDR2 reads SYGVNS. Deletions cut 3 bases from V and 4 bases from J, with 9 bases between. The CDR3 is made up of 13 amino acids. This chain's CDR3 is CASSDAGSYGYTF. In nucleotides, the CDR3 is TGTGCCAGCAGTGATGCAGGGTCCTATGGCTACACCTTC.

With regard to this clone: A read error may produce the germline difference seen at one junction end. DNA for the CDR3: TGTGCCAGCAGCCTAACTGGGAACCGTGGCTACACCTTC. This gives the protein CASSLTGNRGYTF. This rearrangement joins TRBV7-3 to TRBJ1-2; D is unclear. The germline CDR1 and CDR2 sequences are SGHTA and FQGTGA. This CDR3 has 13 amino acids. Drawing the rest from reference TRBV7-3 and TRBJ1-2, the complete variable domain is GAGVSQTPSNKVTEKGKYVELRCDPISGHTALYWYRQSLGQGPEFLIYFQGTGAADDSGLPNDRFFAVRPEGSVSTLKIQRTERGDSAVYLCASSLTGNRGYTFGSGTRLTVV.

V usage is TRBV7-9 and J usage is TRBJ1-1; possibly TRBD1 for D (5 bases). The V and J ends lost 3 bases and 4 bases respectively, with 9 bases between them. CDR1 SEHNR and CDR2 FQNEAQ come from the germline V gene (reference sequence). The CDR3 runs 13 residues. The CDR3 spells CASSLGGITEAFF. The DNA for the CDR3 is TGTGCCAGCAGCTTGGGGGGAATCACTGAAGCTTTCTTT.

The CDR3 spells CAISGGTSGNTIYF. For the CDR3, the DNA is TGTGCCATCAGTGGGGGGACTTCGGGAAACACCATATATTTT. This chain connects TRBV10-3 to TRBJ1-3; maybe TRBD1 (5 bases). Trimming stripped 4 bases from V and 4 bases from J, with 11 bases between. CDR1 is ENHRY and CDR2 is SYGVKD in the germline V gene. This CDR3 is built from 14 residues.

This sequence joins TRBV27 and TRBJ1-5; TRBD1 aligns across 8 bases. The junction had 7 bases not matched to a gene; V was cut back by 6 bases and J by 6 bases. This CDR3 is built from 14 residues. Germline V gene sequence: CDR1 MNHEY, CDR2 SMNVEV (reference sequence). In DNA, the CDR3 is TGTGCCAGCAGCCCAGGGGGCGCAACTCAGCCCCAGCATTTT. Its protein is CASSPGGATQPQHF.

The chain uses TRBV4-1 and TRBJ1-2, with D tentatively TRBD1 (6 bases). Germline assignment: CDR1 MGHRA and CDR2 YSYEKL. The CDR3 is 14 amino acids. Deletions cut 1 base from V and 7 bases from J, with 13 bases between. The CDR3 is CASSQVGGIPGYTF. CDR3 bases: TGCGCCAGCAGCCAAGTAGGGGGGATTCCTGGCTACACCTTC.

The chain uses TRBV5-6 and TRBJ2-1; 8 bases fit TRBD2. Germline V CDR1 and CDR2: SGHDT, YYEEEE. Trimming took 4 bases from V and 9 from J; bases not matched to a gene: 15. CDR3 size: 16 residues. CDR3 amino acids: CASSQIRRGALGEQFF. CDR3 sequence (DNA): TGTGCCAGCAGCCAAATACGGCGGGGGGCCTTGGGTGAGCAGTTCTTC.

J is TRBJ1-1 and V is TRBV7-2; D is unresolved. The V and J ends lost 1 base and 6 bases respectively, with 15 bases between them. The CDR3 has 15 residues. Germline CDR1 reads SGHTA; CDR2 reads FQGNSA. The CDR3 is CASSLGTGPGPEAFF. The CDR3 DNA reads TGTGCCAGCAGCTTAGGCACCGGGCCCGGCCCTGAAGCTTTCTTT.

The chain recombines TRBV29-1 with TRBJ1-2; 10 bases line up with TRBD1. Germline V gene lookup returns CDR1 SQVTM and CDR2 ANQGSEA. CDR3 length: 15 amino acids. J was trimmed by 7 bases and V by 2 bases; bases with no gene match: 10. The CDR3 loop reads CSVERDRGLGGGYTF. In DNA form, the CDR3 reads TGCAGCGTTGAAAGGGACAGGGGTCTGGGCGGTGGCTACACCTTC.

The V gene is TRBV6-4, the J gene TRBJ1-2; unclear D gene. The germline gives CDR1 MRHNA, CDR2 SNTAGT. V shed 5 bases and J shed 5 bases, with 12 bases lying between them. This CDR3 has 13 amino acids. The DNA of the CDR3 is TGTGCCAGCAGTCCTTCTGGCCTATATGGCTACACCTTC. This encodes CASSPSGLYGYTF.

CDR3: CASSRGTANTEAFF. CDR3 DNA sequence: TGTGCCAGCAGCCGGGGTACAGCGAACACTGAAGCTTTCTTT. J is TRBJ1-1 and V is TRBV3-1 (or the pseudogene TRBV3-2), with unresolved D. The CDR3 runs 14 residues. Germline lookup yields CDR1 LGHDT and CDR2 YNNKEL (reference sequence). V lost 4 bases and J 1 base, leaving 10 bases between the germline ends.

This clone has only one observation. V gene TRBV4-2 combines with J gene TRBJ1-3, with TRBD1 as a possible D gene (5 bases). The CDR3 consists of 16 residues. V lost 0 bases and J lost 3, with 12 bases in between. Germline CDR1 LGHNA, CDR2 YNFKEQ. The CDR3 sequence is CASSQDLGRVGNTIYF. The CDR3 DNA is TGTGCCAGCAGCCAAGATTTGGGCAGGGTTGGAAACACCATATATTTT.

This chain uses TRBV5-1 with TRBJ1-3; 9 nucleotides match TRBD1. CDR1 and CDR2 from the germline V gene are SGHRS and YFSETQ. After removal of 1 base from V and 6 bases from J, the junction contained 5 bases not matched to a gene. The CDR3 is made up of 15 amino acids. DNA of the CDR3: TGCGCCAGCAGCTTGATGGGACAGGGAGAAAACACCATATATTTT. Protein product: CASSLMGQGENTIYF.

The chain's CDR3 is CASSLRDRSVNEQFF. The CDR3 nucleotides read TGTGCCAGCAGCTTAAGGGACAGATCCGTCAATGAGCAGTTCTTC. This chain links TRBV7-2 with TRBJ2-1, with 7 bases lining up with TRBD1. CDR1 is SGHTA and CDR2 is FQGNSA in the germline V gene. The ends lost 2 bases at V and 6 bases at J; junction bases unmatched: 7. The length of the CDR3 is 15 residues.

The chain is built from TRBV11-2 and TRBJ2-1; TRBD2 aligns across 12 bases. This CDR3 comprises 18 residues. V dropped 2 bases and J dropped 2; count of bases not matched to a gene: 7. Germline assignment: CDR1 SGHAT and CDR2 FQNNGV. The CDR3 protein is CASSLTPSSGGAYNEQFF. CDR3 DNA sequence: TGTGCCAGCAGCTTAACCCCTTCTAGCGGGGGGGCCTACAATGAGCAGTTCTTC.

The chain joins TRBV2 to TRBJ2-7; TRBD2 might be the D (6 bases). The V and J ends lost 7 bases and 0 bases respectively, with 13 bases between them. The CDR3 loop spans 14 amino acids. The germline V gene has CDR1 SNHLY and CDR2 FYNNEI. The CDR3 spells CASISGESSYEQYF. DNA of the CDR3: TGTGCCAGCATTAGCGGAGAGAGCTCCTACGAGCAGTACTTC.

The V and J genes are TRBV30 and TRBJ2-3; D possibly corresponds to TRBD1 (7 bases). Germline-derived CDR1 and CDR2 are GTSNPN and SVGIG (reference sequence). The V and J ends lost 2 bases and 4 bases respectively, with 16 bases between them. The length of the CDR3 is 15 residues. The CDR3 DNA reads TGTGCCTGGAGTTGGAGGGGGCTTCAACCAGATACGCAGTATTTT. It encodes CAWSWRGLQPDTQYF.

The genes are TRBV2 and TRBJ1-6; 10 bases are shared with TRBD1. This CDR3 has 12 residues. V was pared by 4 bases and J by 14 bases, with 2 bases of the junction left unmatched. Germline assignment: CDR1 SNHLY and CDR2 FYNNEI. The CDR3 loop is CASSATGGTLHF. The CDR3 DNA is TGTGCCAGCAGTGCGACAGGGGGCACCCTCCACTTT.

The chain recombines TRBV11-2 with TRBJ1-3; possible D gene TRBD1, 6 bases. The CDR3 is 14 residues long. V lost 3 bases and J 6 bases, leaving 12 bases between the germline ends. Germline V gene sequence: CDR1 SGHAT, CDR2 FQNNGV. The DNA for the CDR3 is TGTGCCAGCAGCTTTCCGGGACAAGAAAACACCATATATTTT. Its translation: CASSFPGQENTIYF.